The rows below give T cell receptor beta chains drawn from one sample of a study of identical twins. One entry per CDR3 protein results from TCRdb running MiXCR on the 5' RACE reads. The profile covers 690,000 or so distinct CDR3 sequences, with approximately 6% appearing a single time and about 1.8% taken by the ten largest. Sequencing was performed on naive T cells sorted from blood. All receptors derive from a man between 18 and 29 years old in good health. Each CDR3 is given with its conserved first and last residue. The D gene is left open where the match is weak. Rows give clone size only sometimes, using once, few, many, or a class for an expanded clone.

TRBD2	many	TRBV20-1	TRBJ2-1	CSARDGGTSVYNEQFF	TGCAGTGCTAGAGACGGGGGGACTAGCGTCTACAATGAGCAGTTCTTC
-	few	TRBV6-6	TRBJ2-1	CASSYGPEQFF	TGTGCCAGCAGTTACGGTCCTGAGCAGTTCTTC
TRBD2	many	TRBV7-9	TRBJ2-7	CASSSEREEYEQYF	TGTGCCAGCAGCAGCGAGCGGGAGGAGTACGAGCAGTACTTC
-	many	TRBV7-2	TRBJ1-4	CASSFSTNEKLFF	TGTGCCAGCAGCTTTTCAACTAATGAAAAACTGTTTTTT
-	many	TRBV12-3/TRBV12-4	TRBJ2-5	CASSVASQETQYF	TGTGCCAGCAGTGTAGCGTCTCAAGAGACCCAGTACTTC
-	many	TRBV29-1	TRBJ1-5	CSVAGGGYNQPQHF	TGCAGCGTTGCCGGCGGGGGGTACAATCAGCCCCAGCATTTT
TRBD1	many	TRBV7-9	TRBJ2-2	CASIFNRDSDTGELFF	TGTGCCAGCATCTTCAACCGGGACAGCGACACCGGGGAGCTGTTTTTT
TRBD2	many	TRBV29-1	TRBJ2-3	CSAKGLAGTSDTQYF	TGCAGCGCGAAAGGGCTAGCGGGAACGTCAGATACGCAGTATTTT
TRBD2	-	TRBV5-1	TRBJ2-5	CASSFERDRQETQYF	TGCGCCAGCAGCTTCGAGCGGGACCGCCAAGAGACCCAGTACTTC
TRBD1	many	TRBV7-9	TRBJ2-7	CASSRGQGASYEQYF	TGTGCCAGCAGCCGGGGACAGGGGGCTTCCTACGAGCAGTACTTC
-	many	TRBV7-9	TRBJ2-3	CASSYDPGSTQYF	TGTGCCAGCAGCTACGACCCTGGGAGCACGCAGTATTTT
TRBD2	-	TRBV9	TRBJ2-1	CASSVWLAGEKQFF	TGTGCCAGCAGCGTATGGCTAGCGGGAGAGAAGCAGTTCTTC
-	few	TRBV7-2	TRBJ2-1	CASSNVGLKVGNEQFF	TGTGCCAGCAGCAATGTTGGGTTAAAAGTTGGAAATGAGCAGTTCTTC
-	many	TRBV12-3/TRBV12-4	TRBJ2-5	CASSFPARRETQYF	TGTGCCAGCAGTTTCCCAGCCCGAAGGGAGACCCAGTACTTC
TRBD1	-	TRBV7-8	TRBJ2-3	CASSPTGASLTDTQYF	TGTGCCAGCAGCCCCACAGGGGCTAGTCTCACAGATACGCAGTATTTT
-	-	TRBV5-8	TRBJ2-1	CASSLDGTMSSYNEQFF	TGTGCCAGCAGCTTGGATGGCACCATGAGCTCCTACAATGAGCAGTTCTTC
-	few	TRBV3-1	TRBJ1-1	CASSQDGNRMNQAFF	TGTGCCAGCAGCCAAGATGGGAACAGGATGAACCAAGCTTTCTTT
TRBD1	many	TRBV10-3	TRBJ1-5	CAIRRQGDQPQHF	TGTGCCATCAGGCGACAGGGGGACCAGCCCCAGCATTTT
TRBD2	many	TRBV4-3	TRBJ2-1	CASSQERLAGAYEQFF	TGCGCCAGCAGCCAAGAGAGACTAGCGGGAGCGTATGAGCAGTTCTTC
TRBD1	few	TRBV7-9	TRBJ1-4	CASSQDRGNEKLFF	TGTGCCAGCAGCCAAGACAGGGGAAATGAAAAACTGTTTTTT
-	few	TRBV5-5	TRBJ2-2	CASSLAQGGNTGELFF	TGTGCCAGCAGCTTGGCCCAAGGAGGGAACACCGGGGAGCTGTTTTTT
TRBD2	many	TRBV6-2/TRBV6-3	TRBJ2-1	CASSFPVVVPGGPEYEQFF	TGTGCCAGCAGTTTCCCGGTAGTGGTTCCGGGAGGGCCGGAATACGAGCAGTTCTTC
-	-	TRBV4-1	TRBJ2-7	CASSGQLYPYEQYF	TGCGCCAGCAGCGGACAGCTCTACCCCTACGAGCAGTACTTC
-	many	TRBV12-3/TRBV12-4	TRBJ1-2	CASTGTGNGYTF	TGTGCCAGCACCGGGACGGGAAATGGCTACACCTTC
TRBD2	many	TRBV24-1	TRBJ2-3	CATSRGGSEDTQYF	TGTGCCACCAGCCGGGGCGGGAGTGAAGATACGCAGTATTTT
-	-	TRBV7-9	TRBJ2-5	CASSLWRGEVQETQYF	TGTGCCAGCAGCTTGTGGCGGGGCGAGGTCCAAGAGACCCAGTACTTC
-	many	TRBV5-1	TRBJ1-1	CASSLEGGGGTEAFF	TGCGCCAGCAGCTTGGAGGGGGGCGGGGGCACTGAAGCTTTCTTT
TRBD2	-	TRBV12-3/TRBV12-4	TRBJ2-1	CASSLPPGTSGSDEQFF	TGTGCCAGCAGTTTACCACCCGGGACTAGCGGGAGCGATGAGCAGTTCTTC
-	few	TRBV20-1	TRBJ1-1	CSARDWRMNTEAFF	TGCAGTGCTAGAGACTGGAGGATGAACACTGAAGCTTTCTTT
-	-	TRBV7-3	TRBJ2-3	CASSLGSLDTQYF	TGTGCCAGCAGCTTAGGATCCCTAGATACGCAGTATTTT
-	many	TRBV29-1	TRBJ1-1	CSVGPLTNTEAFF	TGCAGCGTTGGCCCCCTTACGAACACTGAAGCTTTCTTT
TRBD2	-	TRBV19	TRBJ2-1	CASTYTGTSFLVF	TGTGCCAGTACTTATACCGGGACTAGCTTTCTTGTCTTC
TRBD2	many	TRBV5-1	TRBJ2-1	CASSSHIGTSGRTPYNEQFF	TGCGCCAGCAGCTCACATATAGGGACTAGCGGGAGAACCCCCTACAATGAGCAGTTCTTC
TRBD1	many	TRBV24-1	TRBJ1-2	CATSDATGSYGYTF	TGTGCCACCAGCGACGCGACAGGGAGTTATGGCTACACCTTC
-	many	TRBV5-1	TRBJ2-1	CASSLDLVDEQFF	TGCGCCAGCAGCTTGGATCTAGTCGATGAGCAGTTCTTC
-	few	TRBV5-1	TRBJ2-2	CASRWTFNTGELFF	TGCGCCAGCCGCTGGACGTTCAACACCGGGGAGCTGTTTTTT
TRBD2	-	TRBV18	TRBJ2-2	CASSPLAGSTGELFF	TGTGCCAGCTCACCGCTAGCGGGAAGCACCGGGGAGCTGTTTTTT
-	few	TRBV10-3	TRBJ2-2	CAIRKDGFRDGELFF	TGTGCCATCAGGAAGGACGGGTTTAGAGACGGGGAGCTGTTTTTT
TRBD2	many	TRBV20-1	TRBJ2-1	CSATPPGEGPYNEQFF	TGCAGTGCTACTCCTCCCGGGGAGGGCCCCTACAATGAGCAGTTCTTC
-	-	TRBV11-2	TRBJ2-5	CASSLDRQSYQETQYF	TGTGCCAGCAGCCTAGACCGACAGTCGTACCAAGAGACCCAGTACTTC
-	many	TRBV20-1	TRBJ1-2	CSATTVYGYTF	TGCAGTGCTACGACAGTCTATGGCTACACCTTC
TRBD2	many	TRBV27	TRBJ2-7	CANSGLAAYEQYF	TGTGCCAACTCGGGACTAGCGGCCTACGAGCAGTACTTC
TRBD2	many	TRBV20-1	TRBJ2-3	CSARTSGTVGTQYF	TGCAGTGCAAGGACTAGCGGGACGGTGGGTACGCAGTATTTT
-	-	TRBV20-1	TRBJ2-2	CSARDLLVLHYTGELFF	TGCAGTGCTAGAGACCTTCTGGTCCTACATTACACCGGGGAGCTGTTTTTT
-	many	TRBV5-1	TRBJ2-1	CASSLEGGVSYNEQFF	TGCGCCAGCAGCTTGGAGGGGGGGGTCTCCTACAATGAGCAGTTCTTC